This T cell receptor beta chain comes out of a study of T cell responses to AZD1222 COVID-19 vaccine. V was clipped by 7 bases and J by 5 bases; unmatched bases: 14. The CDR3 runs to 15 residues. Germline-derived CDR1 and CDR2 are SQVTM and ANQGSEA. Study-wide findings and caveats: Repertoire collection took place solely once the T cell response had peaked. The study found Spike-specific TCR breadth and depth rose after two AZD1222 doses. Unmutated variant regions are reportedly the target of nearly half of TCRs that are spike-specific. The donor cohort was predominantly white British with a female majority, and clonal diversity may have been underestimated.

About this clone: The antigen is undetermined.

This table comes from immunoSEQ multiplex PCR, and its TCRdb copy is limited to in-frame clones, with some not included. The table shows around 94,000 clones, with roughly nine tenths occurring only once. This sequence was found in an adult in good health. The gene calls are TRBV29-1 and TRBJ2-7; TRBD2 aligns across 10 bases. This sample comprised peripheral blood, obtained on day 0 of AZD1222 vaccination. CDR3: CSAEQSGRANHEQYF. The CDR3 bases are TGCAGCGCCGAACAAAGCGGGAGGGCCAACCACGAGCAGTACTTC.